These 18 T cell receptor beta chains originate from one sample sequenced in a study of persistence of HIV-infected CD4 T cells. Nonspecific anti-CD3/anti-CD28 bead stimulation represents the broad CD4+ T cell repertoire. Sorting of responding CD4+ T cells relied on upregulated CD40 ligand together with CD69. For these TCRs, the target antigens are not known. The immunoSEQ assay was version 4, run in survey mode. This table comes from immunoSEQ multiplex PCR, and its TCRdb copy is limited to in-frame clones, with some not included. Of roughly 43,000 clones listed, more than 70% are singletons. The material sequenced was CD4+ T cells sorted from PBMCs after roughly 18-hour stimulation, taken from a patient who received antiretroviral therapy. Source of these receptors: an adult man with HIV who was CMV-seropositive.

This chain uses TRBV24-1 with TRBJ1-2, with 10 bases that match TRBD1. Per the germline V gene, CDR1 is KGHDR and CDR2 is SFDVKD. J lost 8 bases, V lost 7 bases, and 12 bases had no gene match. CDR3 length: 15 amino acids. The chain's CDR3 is CATRGPTGTGEGYTF. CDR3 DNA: TGTGCCACCAGAGGCCCCACCGGGACAGGGGAAGGCTACACCTTC.

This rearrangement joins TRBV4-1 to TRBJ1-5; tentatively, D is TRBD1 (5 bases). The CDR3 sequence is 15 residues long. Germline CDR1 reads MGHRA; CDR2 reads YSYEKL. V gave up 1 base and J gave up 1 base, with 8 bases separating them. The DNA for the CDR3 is TGCGCCAGCAGCCAAGTCCGGGACAGCAATCAGCCCCAGCATTTT. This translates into CASSQVRDSNQPQHF.

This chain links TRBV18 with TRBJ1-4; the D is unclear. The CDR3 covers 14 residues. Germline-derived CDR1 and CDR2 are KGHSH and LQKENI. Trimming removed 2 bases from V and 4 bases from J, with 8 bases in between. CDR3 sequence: CASSPREDNEKLFF. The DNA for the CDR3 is TGTGCCAGCTCACCAAGGGAGGATAATGAAAAACTGTTTTTT.

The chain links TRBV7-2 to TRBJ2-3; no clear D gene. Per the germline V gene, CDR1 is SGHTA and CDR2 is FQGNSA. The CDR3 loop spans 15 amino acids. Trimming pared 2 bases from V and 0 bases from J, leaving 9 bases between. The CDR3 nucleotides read TGTGCCAGCAGCTTAAGGGCAGAGAGCACAGATACGCAGTATTTT. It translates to CASSLRAESTDTQYF.

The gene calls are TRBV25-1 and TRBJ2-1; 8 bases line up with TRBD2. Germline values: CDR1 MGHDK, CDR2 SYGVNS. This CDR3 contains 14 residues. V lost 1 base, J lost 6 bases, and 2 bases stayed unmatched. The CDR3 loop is CASSEFGTSNEQFF. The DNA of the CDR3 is TGTGCCAGCAGTGAATTTGGGACTAGCAATGAGCAGTTCTTC.

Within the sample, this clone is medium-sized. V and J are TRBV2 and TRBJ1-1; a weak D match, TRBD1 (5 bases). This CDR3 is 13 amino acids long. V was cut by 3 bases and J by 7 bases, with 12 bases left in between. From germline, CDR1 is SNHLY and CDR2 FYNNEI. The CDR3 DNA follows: TGTGCCAGCAGTGACAGGGAGGAAGGTGAAGCTTTCTTT. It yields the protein CASSDREEGEAFF.

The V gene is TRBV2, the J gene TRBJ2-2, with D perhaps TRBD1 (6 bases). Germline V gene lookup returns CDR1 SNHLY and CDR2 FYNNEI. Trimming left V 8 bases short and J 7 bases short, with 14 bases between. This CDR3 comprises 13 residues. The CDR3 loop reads CASVNRAGGELFF. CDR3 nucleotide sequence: TGTGCCAGCGTAAACAGGGCGGGCGGGGAGCTGTTTTTT.

The CDR3 DNA reads as TGTGCCAGCAGTGCCTCCCGGGACAGGGCCCAGCATTTT. Translating gives CASSASRDRAQHF. The chain combines TRBV27 with TRBJ1-5; 9 nucleotides align to TRBD1. The CDR3 consists of 13 residues. Trimming took 5 bases from V and 11 from J; bases not matched to a gene: 7. The germline gives CDR1 MNHEY, CDR2 SMNVEV (reference sequence).

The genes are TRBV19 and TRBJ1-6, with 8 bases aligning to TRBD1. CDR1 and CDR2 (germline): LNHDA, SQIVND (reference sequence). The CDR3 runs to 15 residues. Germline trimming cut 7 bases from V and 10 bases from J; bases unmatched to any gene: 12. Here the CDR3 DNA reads TGTGCCAGTACCCAAATAGGACAGGGAGGATCACCCCTCCACTTT. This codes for CASTQIGQGGSPLHF. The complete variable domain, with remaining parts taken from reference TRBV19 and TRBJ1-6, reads DGGITQSPKYLFRKEGQNVTLSCEQNLNHDAMYWYRQDPGQGLRLIYYSQIVNDFQKGDIAEGYSVSREKKESFPLTVTSAQKNPTAFYLCASTQIGQGGSPLHFGNGTRLTVT.

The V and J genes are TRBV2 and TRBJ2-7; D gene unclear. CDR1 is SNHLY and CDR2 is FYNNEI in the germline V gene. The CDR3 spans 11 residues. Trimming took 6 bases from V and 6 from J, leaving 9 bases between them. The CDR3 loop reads CASRSAAEQYF. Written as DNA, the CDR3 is TGTGCCAGCAGATCGGCGGCCGAGCAGTACTTC.

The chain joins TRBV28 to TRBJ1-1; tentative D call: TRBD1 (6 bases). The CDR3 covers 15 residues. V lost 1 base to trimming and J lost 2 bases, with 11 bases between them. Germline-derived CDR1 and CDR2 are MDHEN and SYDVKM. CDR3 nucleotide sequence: TGTGCCAGCAGTTTATACAGGGCGATAAACACTGAAGCTTTCTTT. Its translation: CASSLYRAINTEAFF.

The DNA for the CDR3 is TGTGCCAGCAGTCGAAGTGGGGGTACCCTCTATGGCTACACCTTC. Its protein product is CASSRSGGTLYGYTF. The chain is built from TRBV28 and TRBJ1-2; tentatively, D is TRBD1 (5 bases). V was pared by 5 bases and J by 4 bases, with 17 bases between. Germline CDR1 reads MDHEN; CDR2 reads SYDVKM. The CDR3 is 15 amino acids.

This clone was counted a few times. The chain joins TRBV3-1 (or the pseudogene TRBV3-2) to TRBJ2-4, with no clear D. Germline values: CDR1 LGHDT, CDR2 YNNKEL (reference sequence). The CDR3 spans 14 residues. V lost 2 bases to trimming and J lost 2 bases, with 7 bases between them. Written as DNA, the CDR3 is TGTGCCAGCAGCCAAAATGCACCCAAAAACATTCAGTACTTC. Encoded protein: CASSQNAPKNIQYF.

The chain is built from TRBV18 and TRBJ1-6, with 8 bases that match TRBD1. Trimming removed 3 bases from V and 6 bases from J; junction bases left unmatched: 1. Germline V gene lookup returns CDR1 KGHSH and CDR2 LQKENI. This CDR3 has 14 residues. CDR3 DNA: TGTGCCAGCTCACCGCAGGGGGCTAATTCACCCCTCCACTTT. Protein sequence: CASSPQGANSPLHF.

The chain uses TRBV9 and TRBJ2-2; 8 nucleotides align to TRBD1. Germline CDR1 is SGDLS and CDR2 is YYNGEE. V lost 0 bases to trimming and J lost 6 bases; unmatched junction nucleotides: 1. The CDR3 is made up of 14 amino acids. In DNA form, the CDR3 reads TGTGCCAGCAGCGTAGACAGGGGGGCCGGGGAGCTGTTTTTT. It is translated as CASSVDRGAGELFF.

CDR3 coding DNA: TGTGCCAGCTCACCAGTAGGGGCCTACAATGAGCAGTTCTTC. This sequence encodes CASSPVGAYNEQFF. The chain recombines TRBV18 with TRBJ2-1; possibly TRBD1 for D (5 bases). Trimming took off 2 bases at V and 2 bases at J, with 7 bases between the two ends. The CDR3 contains 14 residues. Germline V lookup: CDR1 KGHSH, CDR2 LQKENI.

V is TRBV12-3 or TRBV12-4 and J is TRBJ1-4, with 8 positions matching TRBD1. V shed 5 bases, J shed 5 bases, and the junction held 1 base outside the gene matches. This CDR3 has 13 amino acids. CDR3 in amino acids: CASSRQGNEKLFF. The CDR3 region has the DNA TGTGCCAGCAGTCGACAGGGGAATGAAAAACTGTTTTTT.

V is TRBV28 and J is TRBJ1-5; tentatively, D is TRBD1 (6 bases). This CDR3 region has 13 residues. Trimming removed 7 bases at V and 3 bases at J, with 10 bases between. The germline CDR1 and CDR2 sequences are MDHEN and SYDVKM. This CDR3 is CASKGQYNQPQHF. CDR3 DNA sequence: TGTGCCAGCAAAGGACAGTACAATCAGCCCCAGCATTTT.